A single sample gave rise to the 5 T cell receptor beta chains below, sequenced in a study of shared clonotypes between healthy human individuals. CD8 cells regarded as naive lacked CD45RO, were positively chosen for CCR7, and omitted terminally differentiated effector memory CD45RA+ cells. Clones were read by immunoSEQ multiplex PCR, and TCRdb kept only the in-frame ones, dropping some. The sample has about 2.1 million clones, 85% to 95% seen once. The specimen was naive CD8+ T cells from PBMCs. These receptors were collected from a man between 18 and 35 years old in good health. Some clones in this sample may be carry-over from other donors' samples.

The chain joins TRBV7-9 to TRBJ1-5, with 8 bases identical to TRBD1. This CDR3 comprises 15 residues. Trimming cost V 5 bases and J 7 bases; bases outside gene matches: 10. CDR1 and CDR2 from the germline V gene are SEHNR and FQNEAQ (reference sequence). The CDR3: CASSQGTGKNQPQHF. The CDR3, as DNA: TGTGCCAGCAGCCAAGGGACAGGCAAGAACCAGCCCCAGCATTTT.

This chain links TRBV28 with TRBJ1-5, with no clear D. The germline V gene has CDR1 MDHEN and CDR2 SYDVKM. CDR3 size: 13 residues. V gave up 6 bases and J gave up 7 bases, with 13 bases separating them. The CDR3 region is CASRDEGRQPQHF. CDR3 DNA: TGTGCCAGCAGAGACGAGGGCCGCCAGCCCCAGCATTTT.

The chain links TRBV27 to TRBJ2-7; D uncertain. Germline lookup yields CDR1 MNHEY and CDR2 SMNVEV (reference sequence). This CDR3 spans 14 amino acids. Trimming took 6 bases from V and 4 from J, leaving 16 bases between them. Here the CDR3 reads CASRLSRSEYEQYF. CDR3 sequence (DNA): TGTGCCAGCAGGCTGAGCCGCTCGGAATACGAGCAGTACTTC.

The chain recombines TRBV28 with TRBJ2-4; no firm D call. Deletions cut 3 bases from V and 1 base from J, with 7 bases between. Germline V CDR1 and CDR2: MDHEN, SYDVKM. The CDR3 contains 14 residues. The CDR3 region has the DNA TGTGCCAGCAGTTTTGGTAGCGCCAAAAACATTCAGTACTTC. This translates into CASSFGSAKNIQYF.

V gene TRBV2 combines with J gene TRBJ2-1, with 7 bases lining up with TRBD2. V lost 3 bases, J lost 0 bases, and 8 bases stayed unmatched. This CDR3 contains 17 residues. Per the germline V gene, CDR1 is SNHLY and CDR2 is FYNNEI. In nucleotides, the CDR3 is TGTGCCAGCAGTGAGAGGGCTAGCGGACCCTCCTACAATGAGCAGTTCTTC. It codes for CASSERASGPSYNEQFF.